This T cell receptor (beta chain) comes out of a study of blood T cell repertoires in COVID-19. Study in general: Acute-phase and convalescent COVID-19 samples originated in the United States, Italy and Spain. T cells, B-cell-depleted T cells, or PBMCs provided the cDNA or gDNA that served as material.

Source study methods: Counts of nucleated cells, estimated from reference gene primer amplification, were obtained. Assay used: immunoSEQ multiplex PCR; TCRdb lists only in-frame clones, some missing. D and trimming come from the DNA, and the V and J calls and clone size come from that table. Of some 50,000 clones in the sample, 60% to 85% were seen once. V was clipped by 5 bases and J by 3 bases, with 4 bases between them. Looked up from germline, CDR1 is SGHVS and CDR2 is FQNEAQ. The CDR3 runs to 11 residues. This TCR derives from a human donor in a cohort sampled during active COVID-19. The chain couples TRBV7-8 to TRBJ1-1; unclear D gene. Sequenced input: peripheral blood. CDR3 residues: CASSPYTEAFF. Here the CDR3 DNA reads TGTGCCAGCAGCCCTTACACTGAAGCTTTCTTT.